This T cell receptor (beta chain) was observed in a study of T cell repertoires in cytomegalovirus infection. Overall study: It can be stated that public TCR beta signatures indicated CMV infection as well as a matching HLA type. General study results and limits: Identification of carriers of CMV plus the relevant HLA was achieved through cumulative public TCR beta family frequency. Ex vivo responses were dominated by HLA-C-restricted CMV-specific TCR beta clonotypes.

The CDR3 loop spans 15 amino acids. After removal of 5 bases from V and 8 bases from J, the junction contained 10 bases not matched to a gene. From the reads, TCRdb called clonotypes with MiXCR, one entry per CDR3 protein. The sample carries roughly 860,000 distinct CDR3 sequences, around a third recorded once. In regard to this clonotype: Antigen unknown.

The chain employs TRBV12-3 or TRBV12-4 and TRBJ2-1, with 9 bases identical to TRBD2. The starting material was cultured CD8+ T cells from PBMCs, obtained from culture after CMV antigen stimulation. This receptor was obtained from a human donor in good health (CMV status not recorded). Some clones in this sample may be carry-over from other donors' samples. The CDR3 nucleotides read TGTGCCAGCAGTATCTCCCGCGGGGGGGCCTATGAGCAGTTCTTC. The encoded protein is CASSISRGGAYEQFF.